The entry below describes one TCR beta chain. The antigen is undetermined. This record comes from a study of T cells after yellow fever vaccination. Whole-study results and caveats: Subsequent booster samples again held most clones from primary vaccination (more than 95% CD4, approximately 85% CD8). A small share of clonotypes appeared in both CD4 and CD8 compartments. Researchers report a weaker secondary response that nonetheless peaked faster, day 5 versus 15.

Generation of TCR cDNA used 5'RACE template switching (which added a universal primer site and UMIs). TCRdb re-derived calls from the 5' RACE reads in MiXCR, one entry per CDR3 protein. The top ten hold approximately 25% of the sample, which has some 350,000 distinct CDR3 sequences, 3% to 4.5% seen once. This TCR was sampled from a man between 18 and 29 years old who received the YFV17D yellow fever vaccine. This material consisted of PBMCs, taken 5 days after the yellow fever booster vaccination.

The CDR3 loop reads CASSLGPTYGYTF. CDR3 nucleotide sequence: TGTGCCAGCAGCTTAGGACCGACATACGGCTACACCTTC. The gene calls are TRBV7-3 and TRBJ1-2; D is unresolved. Trimming stripped 2 bases from V and 8 bases from J, with 12 bases between. The CDR3 loop spans 13 amino acids. Germline lookup yields CDR1 SGHTA and CDR2 FQGTGA.